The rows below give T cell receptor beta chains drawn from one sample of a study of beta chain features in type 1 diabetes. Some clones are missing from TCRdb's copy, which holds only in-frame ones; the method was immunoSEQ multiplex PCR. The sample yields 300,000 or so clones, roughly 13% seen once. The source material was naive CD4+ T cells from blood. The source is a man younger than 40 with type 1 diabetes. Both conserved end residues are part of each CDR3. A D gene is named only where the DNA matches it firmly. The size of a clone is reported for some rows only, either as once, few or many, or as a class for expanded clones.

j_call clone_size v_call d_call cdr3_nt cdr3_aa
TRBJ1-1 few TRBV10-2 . TGCGCCAGCAGCTCCCAGGGGTCGGGGACTGAAGCTTTCTTT CASSSQGSGTEAFF
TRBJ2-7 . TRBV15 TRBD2 TGTGCCACCAGCAGAGATTCGGCAGGGAGGGATGAGCAGTACTTC CATSRDSAGRDEQYF
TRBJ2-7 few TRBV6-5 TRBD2 TGTGCCAGCAGGTCCAGCGGGGTCGGCGAGCAGTACTTC CASRSSGVGEQYF
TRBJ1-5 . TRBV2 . TGTGCCAGCAGTGCGCAGGGGAACCAGCCCCAGCATTTT CASSAQGNQPQHF
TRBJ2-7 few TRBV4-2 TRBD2 TGTGCCAGCAGCCAAGCCAGCGGGGCCACCCGCTACGAGCAGTACTTC CASSQASGATRYEQYF
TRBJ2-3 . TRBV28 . TGTGCCAGCAGTCCTTCAGGGGCTAGCACAGATACGCAGTATTTT CASSPSGASTDTQYF
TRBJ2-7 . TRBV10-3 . TGTGCCATCAGTGAGTCAACAGCATCCTACGAGCAGTACTTC CAISESTASYEQYF
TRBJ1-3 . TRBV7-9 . TGTGCCAGCAGGGCGGACAGCGAAGGAAACACCATATATTTT CASRADSEGNTIYF
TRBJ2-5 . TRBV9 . TGTGCCAGCAGCGTAGGGCAGGTCAAAGAGACCCAGTACTTC CASSVGQVKETQYF
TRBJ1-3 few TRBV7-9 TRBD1 TGTGCCAGCAGCTCAACACGGACAGGGGTTGGAAACACCATATATTTT CASSSTRTGVGNTIYF
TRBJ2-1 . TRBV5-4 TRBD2 TGTGCCAGCAGCCCTGGCGGGAGTAAGAACAATGAGCAGTTCTTC CASSPGGSKNNEQFF
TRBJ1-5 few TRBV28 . TGTGCCAGCAGTGGACAGAACGGCAATCAGCCCCAGCATTTT CASSGQNGNQPQHF
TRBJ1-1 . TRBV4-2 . TGTGCCAGCAGCCAAGACGTACAGTCGAACACTGAAGCTTTCTTT CASSQDVQSNTEAFF
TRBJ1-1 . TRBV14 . TGTGCCAGCAGCCCGAGGAGGCACACTGAAGCTTTCTTT CASSPRRHTEAFF
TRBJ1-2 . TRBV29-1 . TGCAGCGTGGGCGTGGCCGATTCTCGAGACGGCTACACCTTC CSVGVADSRDGYTF
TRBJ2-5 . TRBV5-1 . TGCGCCAGCAGCGGGTCTATGGGCACTGAAGAGACCCAGTACTTC CASSGSMGTEETQYF
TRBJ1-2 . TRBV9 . TGTGCCAGCAGCCCTCTTAACGGCTATGGCTACACCTTC CASSPLNGYGYTF
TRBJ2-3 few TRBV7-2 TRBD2 TGTGCCAGCAGGCAAGCGGGAGGGCCAAATACGCAGTATTTT CASRQAGGPNTQYF
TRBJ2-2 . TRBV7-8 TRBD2 TGTGCCAGCAGCGACCTAGCGGGAGAAACCGGGGAGCTGTTTTTT CASSDLAGETGELFF
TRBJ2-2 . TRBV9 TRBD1 TGTGCCAGTAATCCGGGACAGGGCTCCACCGGGGAGCTGTTTTTT CASNPGQGSTGELFF
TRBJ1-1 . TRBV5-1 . TGCGCCAGCAGCTTGGTAGGACAGATAATGAACACTGAAGCTTTCTTT CASSLVGQIMNTEAFF
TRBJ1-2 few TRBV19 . TGTGCCAGTAGGCCCAGGATCTACTATGGCTACACCTTC CASRPRIYYGYTF
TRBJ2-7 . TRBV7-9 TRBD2 TGTGCCAGCAGCTGGACTAGCAGCGAGCAGTACTTC CASSWTSSEQYF
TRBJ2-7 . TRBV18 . TGTGCCAGCTCACCAACGGCGGAGTCAGCCTACGAGCAGTACTTC CASSPTAESAYEQYF
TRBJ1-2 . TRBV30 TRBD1 TGTGCCTGGAGTGTTATGACCGGGACAGGGGGCGGAGGCTACACCTTC CAWSVMTGTGGGGYTF
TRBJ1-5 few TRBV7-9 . TGTGCCAGCAGCTCCGACAGGTCTCGGCAGCCCCAGCATTTT CASSSDRSRQPQHF
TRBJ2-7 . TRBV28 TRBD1 TGTGCCAGCAGTTCGCCGACAGGGCCCGAGCAGTACTTC CASSSPTGPEQYF
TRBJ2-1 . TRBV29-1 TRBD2 TGCAGCGTTCGGACTAGCGGGATCGATGAGCAGTTCTTC CSVRTSGIDEQFF
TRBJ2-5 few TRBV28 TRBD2 TGTGCCAGCACGGCAGGGACTAGCGGGTTTCGAAGATACTTC CASTAGTSGFRRYF
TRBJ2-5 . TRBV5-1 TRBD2 TGCGCCAGCAGCCGACAAGGGCCTACTAGCGCGGAGTGGGAGACCCAGTACTTC CASSRQGPTSAEWETQYF
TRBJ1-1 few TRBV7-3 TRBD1 TGTGCCAGCAGCAGAGGGGGCGGTAACACTGAAGCTTTCTTT CASSRGGGNTEAFF
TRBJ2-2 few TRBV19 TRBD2 TGTGCCAGTAGTACCGTAGCGGGTCCGGTCACCGGGGAGCTGTTTTTT CASSTVAGPVTGELFF
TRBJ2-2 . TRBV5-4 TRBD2 TGTGCCAGCAGCTTGGGTAGCGGGAGTAACACCGGGGAGCTGTTTTTT CASSLGSGSNTGELFF
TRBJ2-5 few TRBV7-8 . TGTGCCAGCAGCTTAGAGGCAGGGCGTGAGACCCAGTACTTC CASSLEAGRETQYF
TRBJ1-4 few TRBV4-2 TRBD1 TGTGCCAGCAGCCATGTCGGGGACAGGGCAGAGGAAAAACTGTTTTTT CASSHVGDRAEEKLFF
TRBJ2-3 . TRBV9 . TGTGCCAGCACCCGACTGGGGAGTACAGATACGCAGTATTTT CASTRLGSTDTQYF
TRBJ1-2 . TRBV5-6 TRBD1 TGTGCCAGCAGCTCGGGACAGTCCTCAGGCTACACCTTC CASSSGQSSGYTF
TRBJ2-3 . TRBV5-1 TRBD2 TGCGCCAGCAGCTCGGCCGGGGGGACCACAGATACGCAGTATTTT CASSSAGGTTDTQYF
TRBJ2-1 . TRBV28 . TGTGCCAGCACCACTAGCTCCCACAATGAGCAGTTCTTC CASTTSSHNEQFF
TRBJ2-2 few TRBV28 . TGTGCCAGCAGTTTATCGGGGGCCGGGGAGCTGTTTTTT CASSLSGAGELFF
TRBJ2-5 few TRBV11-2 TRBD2 TGTGCCAGCAGCCGAGGGGAGGGGACCCAGTACTTC CASSRGEGTQYF
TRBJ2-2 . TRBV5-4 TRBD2 TGTGCCACCGCCGGGACTAGCGGGCTCACCGGGGAGCTGTTTTTT CATAGTSGLTGELFF
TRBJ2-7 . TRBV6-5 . TGTGCCAGCGGATCACGGAGGTCCGGGAAGGAGTACTTC CASGSRRSGKEYF
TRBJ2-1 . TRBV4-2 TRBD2 TGTGCCAGCAGCCTAGGGACTAGCGGAAATCCAGAGCAGTTCTTC CASSLGTSGNPEQFF
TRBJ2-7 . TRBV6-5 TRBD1 TGTGCCAGCAGTCCCCAGGGGGACCCCTACGAGCAGTACTTC CASSPQGDPYEQYF
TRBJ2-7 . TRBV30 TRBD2 TGTGCCTGGAGTGGACTAGCGGGAGTCGGCGAGCAGTACTTC CAWSGLAGVGEQYF
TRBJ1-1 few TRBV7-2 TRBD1 TGTGCCAGCAGCCCGCAGACAGGGGGTGACACTGAAGCTTTCTTT CASSPQTGGDTEAFF